This entry lists 22 T cell receptor beta chains sequenced from one sample in a study of cytomegalovirus exposure and HLA in healthy donors. The primer mix had 60 Vbeta and 13 Jbeta primers. Data came from immunoSEQ multiplex PCR; TCRdb stores just in-frame clones and leaves some out. The sample lists roughly 120,000 clones, roughly 80% seen once, with 1.5% in the top ten. Sequencing input: PBMCs. The receptors were gathered from a woman aged 18-35 years in good health and CMV-seronegative.

The rearrangement uses TRBV19 and TRBJ1-5; D call uncertain. The CDR3 is 15 amino acids. The germline CDR1 and CDR2 sequences are LNHDA and SQIVND (reference sequence). V lost 1 base to trimming and J lost 2 bases, with 9 bases between them. The CDR3 sequence is CASSIGGPRNQPQHF. CDR3 nucleotides: TGTGCCAGTAGTATAGGAGGTCCTCGCAATCAGCCCCAGCATTTT.

V is TRBV10-3 and J is TRBJ2-7, with D tentatively TRBD2 (6 bases). The CDR3 has 13 amino acids. CDR1 and CDR2 from the germline V gene are ENHRY and SYGVKD. With 2 bases removed from V and 5 bases from J, the gap between germline ends came to 10 bases. CDR3 in DNA: TGTGCCATCAGTGAGGGCGGGAAGGACGAGCAGTACTTC. The encoded protein is CAISEGGKDEQYF.

CDR3 nucleotide sequence: TGCGCCAGCAGCCAAGTAGCGGGCCGCACAGATACGCAGTATTTT. Amino acids: CASSQVAGRTDTQYF. V usage is TRBV4-1 and J usage is TRBJ2-3; 7 positions agree with TRBD2. CDR3 length equals 15 residues. The germline gives CDR1 MGHRA, CDR2 YSYEKL. The V gene end was trimmed by 1 base and the J gene end by 1 base; junction bases not matched to a gene: 2.

The gene calls are TRBV29-1 and TRBJ1-1; unclear D gene. Germline assignment: CDR1 SQVTM and CDR2 ANQGSEA. There are 11 residues in the CDR3. Trimming took off 3 bases at V and 5 bases at J, with 7 bases between the two ends. In DNA form, the CDR3 reads TGCAGCGTTGACGGGGTTACTGAAGCTTTCTTT. This gives the protein CSVDGVTEAFF.

The rearrangement uses TRBV11-2 and TRBJ1-1; 8 nucleotides match TRBD1. The CDR3 sequence is 15 residues long. Trimming cost V 0 bases and J 2 bases; bases outside gene matches: 2. Germline V lookup: CDR1 SGHAT, CDR2 FQNNGV. The CDR3 is CASSLDRGRNTEAFF. CDR3 nucleotides: TGTGCCAGCAGCTTAGACAGGGGGCGAAACACTGAAGCTTTCTTT.

The V call is TRBV27, the J call TRBJ2-3; 7 positions agree with TRBD2. The CDR3 runs 17 residues. The germline V gene encodes CDR1 MNHEY and CDR2 SMNVEV (reference sequence). Trimming removed 0 bases from V and 1 base from J; junction bases left unmatched: 7. The CDR3 region is CASSLSGGASGTDTQYF. The CDR3, as DNA: TGTGCCAGCAGTTTATCGGGAGGGGCTAGCGGCACAGATACGCAGTATTTT.

This clone has only a few counts. The chain has TRBV6-6 and TRBJ2-6, with a possible D match to TRBD2 (5 bases). Germline V gene data show CDR1 as MNHNY and CDR2 as SVGAGI (reference sequence). The CDR3 consists of 15 residues. Trimming removed 0 bases at V and 15 bases at J, with 18 bases between. The CDR3 loop is CASSYSPGYNVDLTF. CDR3 coding DNA: TGTGCCAGCAGTTACTCGCCGGGATATAACGTTGACCTGACTTTC.

The chain uses TRBV6-5 and TRBJ1-5, with 7 bases fitting TRBD1. CDR1 is MNHEY, CDR2 SVGAGI, per germline. The V gene end was trimmed by 6 bases and the J gene end by 7 bases; junction bases not matched to a gene: 9. The CDR3 consists of 14 residues. Here the CDR3 DNA reads TGTGCCAGCAGCCGCGAGACAGGGAGCCAGCCCCAGCATTTT. Amino acids: CASSRETGSQPQHF.

The chain uses TRBV5-1 and TRBJ2-7; tentatively, D is TRBD1 (5 bases). Germline V CDR1 and CDR2: SGHRS, YFSETQ. The V gene lost 0 bases and the J gene lost 2 bases, with 12 bases spanning the gap. This CDR3 contains 15 residues. CDR3 nucleotides: TGCGCCAGCAGCTTGGCCCCCAGGGAAACCTACGAGCAGTACTTC. This codes for CASSLAPRETYEQYF.

The chain carries TRBV5-1 and TRBJ2-7, with 7 bases identical to TRBD1. Germline values: CDR1 SGHRS, CDR2 YFSETQ. V dropped 3 bases and J dropped 0; count of bases not matched to a gene: 12. The CDR3 runs to 17 residues. The CDR3: CASSYQSAGTVSYEQYF. In DNA form, the CDR3 reads TGCGCCAGCAGCTACCAATCTGCCGGGACAGTCTCCTACGAGCAGTACTTC.

The chain combines TRBV11-2 with TRBJ2-7, with D possibly being TRBD1 (8 bases). Germline CDR1 SGHAT, CDR2 FQNNGV. The CDR3 has 16 residues. V lost 7 bases, J lost 2 bases, and 21 bases lay in between. The CDR3 here is CASKPGGGSSTYEQYF. The CDR3, as DNA: TGTGCCAGCAAACCAGGGGGCGGGAGCAGCACCTACGAGCAGTACTTC. The variable domain in full, completed from reference TRBV11-2 and TRBJ2-7, reads EAGVAQSPRYKIIEKRQSVAFWCNPISGHATLYWYQQILGQGPKLLIQFQNNGVVDDSQLPKDRFSAERLKGVDSTLKIQPAKLEDSAVYLCASKPGGGSSTYEQYFGPGTRLTVT.

The chain combines TRBV7-2 with TRBJ1-5; D call uncertain. V was pared by 7 bases and J by 1 base, with 11 bases between. Germline V lookup: CDR1 SGHTA, CDR2 FQGNSA. This CDR3 spans 14 amino acids. The CDR3 here is CASTPGGSNQPQHF. The CDR3 DNA reads TGTGCCAGCACCCCCGGAGGCAGCAATCAGCCCCAGCATTTT.

This chain joins TRBV5-6 and TRBJ1-2; 11 nucleotides align to TRBD1. The CDR3 has 14 residues. Germline loops: CDR1 SGHDT, CDR2 YYEEEE. V shed 2 bases and J 14 bases; nucleotides not matched to a gene: 11. The CDR3 bases are TGTGCCAGCAGCTTAGCGGGACAGGGGGTTCGGCGTACCTTC. Translating it yields CASSLAGQGVRRTF.

The V call is TRBV6-6, the J call TRBJ1-3; 8 nucleotides line up with TRBD1. The CDR3 is made up of 16 amino acids. V was pared by 5 bases and J by 2 bases, with 8 bases of the junction left unmatched. Per the germline V gene, CDR1 is MNHNY and CDR2 is SVGAGI (reference sequence). The CDR3: CASSLVDRAAGNTIYF. CDR3 nucleotides: TGTGCCAGCAGTCTAGTGGACAGGGCTGCTGGAAACACCATATATTTT.

With regard to this clone: The sample has other DNA sequences that encode this CDR3 too. The genes are TRBV6-5 and TRBJ2-1; 10 bases are shared with TRBD2. V gave up 4 bases and J gave up 5 bases; unmatched junction bases: 5. This CDR3 is 15 amino acids long. Per the germline V gene, CDR1 is MNHEY and CDR2 is SVGAGI. CDR3 region: CASSSLAGGHNEQFF. In nucleotides, the CDR3 is TGTGCCAGCAGTTCTTTAGCGGGGGGTCACAATGAGCAGTTCTTC.

This chain links TRBV5-1 with TRBJ2-5, with 14 nucleotides matching TRBD2. This CDR3 spans 17 amino acids. V lost 6 bases to trimming and J lost 2 bases; unmatched junction nucleotides: 9. Germline values: CDR1 SGHRS, CDR2 YFSETQ. For the CDR3, the DNA is TGCGCCAGCACCCGGGGGGGACTAGCGGGGGATCAAGAGACCCAGTACTTC. Its translation: CASTRGGLAGDQETQYF.

The V call is TRBV19, the J call TRBJ1-2, with unresolved D. Germline-derived CDR1 and CDR2 are LNHDA and SQIVND (reference sequence). This CDR3 has 12 amino acids. The ends were cut back, 5 bases at V and 8 bases at J, with 12 bases in the middle. CDR3 sequence (DNA): TGTGCCAGTAGTCCCCGGGAAGGGGGCTACACCTTC. Its translation: CASSPREGGYTF. Drawing the rest from reference TRBV19 and TRBJ1-2, the complete variable domain is DGGITQSPKYLFRKEGQNVTLSCEQNLNHDAMYWYRQDPGQGLRLIYYSQIVNDFQKGDIAEGYSVSREKKESFPLTVTSAQKNPTAFYLCASSPREGGYTFGSGTRLTVV.

The CDR3 sequence is CASSLGDGGADTQYF. The CDR3 DNA follows: TGCGCCAGCAGCTTAGGAGACGGGGGGGCAGATACGCAGTATTTT. The chain carries TRBV4-1 and TRBJ2-3, with 8 bases lining up with TRBD2. Germline-derived CDR1 and CDR2 are MGHRA and YSYEKL. There are 15 residues in the CDR3. Trimming cost V 5 bases and J 4 bases; bases outside gene matches: 8.

This clone has only one observation. The rearrangement uses TRBV30 and TRBJ2-7; 10 nucleotides agree with TRBD1. Per the germline V gene, CDR1 is GTSNPN and CDR2 is SVGIG (reference sequence). The CDR3 has 15 amino acids. V lost 0 bases, J lost 5 bases, and 7 bases stayed unmatched. The DNA for the CDR3 is TGTGCCTGGAGTGTAGGCCGGACAGGGGGGGACGAGCAGTACTTC. This sequence encodes CAWSVGRTGGDEQYF.

The chain links TRBV30 to TRBJ1-2; a possible D gene is TRBD1 (5 bases). Trimming shortened V by 0 bases and J by 3 bases, and 11 bases separated the two germline ends. CDR3 length: 14 amino acids. Germline loops: CDR1 GTSNPN, CDR2 SVGIG (reference sequence). The CDR3 DNA sequence: TGTGCCTGGAGTGTTGCAGGGTCCCACTATGGCTACACCTTC. Protein: CAWSVAGSHYGYTF.

The chain recombines TRBV5-6 with TRBJ2-2, with 7 bases identical to TRBD2. Trimming took 0 bases from V and 3 from J; bases not matched to a gene: 5. CDR1 is SGHDT, CDR2 YYEEEE, per germline. This CDR3 has 16 amino acids. The CDR3 nucleotides are TGTGCCAGCAGCTTGGTAATGGGAGGGGACACCGGGGAGCTGTTTTTT. This translates into CASSLVMGGDTGELFF.

This sequence joins TRBV9 and TRBJ1-2; possibly TRBD1 for D (5 bases). Germline CDR1 reads SGDLS; CDR2 reads YYNGEE. With 0 bases removed from V and 10 bases from J, the gap between germline ends came to 28 bases. This CDR3 is built from 18 residues. This CDR3 is CASSVATDPHLPTGVYTF. The CDR3, as DNA: TGTGCCAGCAGCGTAGCTACCGACCCCCACCTACCGACGGGGGTCTACACCTTC.